The 15 T cell receptor beta chains listed next were all sequenced from one sample in a study of blood T cell repertoires in COVID-19. Produced via immunoSEQ multiplex PCR; TCRdb's table is partial and in-frame only. This table holds 150,000 or so clones, roughly 80% found once. Sequenced: peripheral blood. These receptors were obtained from a woman aged 60-75 years with acute or convalescent COVID-19.

There are a few counts of this clone. This chain uses TRBV6-6 with TRBJ2-7; D is perhaps TRBD2 (6 bases). Germline V gene lookup returns CDR1 MNHNY and CDR2 SVGAGI (reference sequence). Trimming took 6 bases from V and 6 from J, leaving 15 bases between them. The CDR3 is 13 amino acids. This chain's CDR3 is CASSSRGLAEQYF. Written as DNA, the CDR3 is TGTGCCAGCAGCTCTAGGGGACTGGCCGAGCAGTACTTC.

J is TRBJ1-2 and V is TRBV24-1; no definite D call. The V end was cut by 5 bases, the J end by 4 bases, with 4 bases between. CDR1 and CDR2 (germline): KGHDR, SFDVKD. This CDR3 contains 11 residues. This CDR3 reads CATSAGYGYTF. DNA of the CDR3: TGTGCCACCAGTGCGGGCTATGGCTACACCTTC.

This chain uses TRBV19 with TRBJ1-1; 7 bases agree with TRBD1. From germline, CDR1 is LNHDA and CDR2 SQIVND (reference sequence). V shed 10 bases and J 6 bases; nucleotides not matched to a gene: 11. The length of the CDR3 is 13 residues. This chain's CDR3 is CATAPGGSPEAFF. DNA for the CDR3: TGTGCCACCGCCCCAGGGGGGAGCCCTGAAGCTTTCTTT. Full variable domain (rest looked up from reference TRBV19 and TRBJ1-1): DGGITQSPKYLFRKEGQNVTLSCEQNLNHDAMYWYRQDPGQGLRLIYYSQIVNDFQKGDIAEGYSVSREKKESFPLTVTSAQKNPTAFYLCATAPGGSPEAFFGQGTRLTVV.

The chain combines TRBV27 with TRBJ1-2, with D possibly matching TRBD1 (5 bases). Germline V CDR1 and CDR2: MNHEY, SMNVEV (reference sequence). V lost 3 bases to trimming and J lost 7 bases, with 9 bases between them. This CDR3 is 12 amino acids long. CDR3 amino acids: CASSFSGFGYTF. In DNA, the CDR3 is TGTGCCAGCAGTTTCTCAGGGTTTGGCTACACCTTC.

The genes are TRBV24-1 and TRBJ2-1; TRBD2 matches at 8 bases. The length of the CDR3 is 17 residues. V dropped 5 bases and J dropped 3; count of bases not matched to a gene: 11. CDR1 and CDR2 from the germline V gene are KGHDR and SFDVKD. CDR3 sequence reads: CATSGLSLAGSYNEQFF. For the CDR3, the DNA is TGTGCCACCAGTGGGCTATCTCTAGCGGGCAGCTACAATGAGCAGTTCTTC.

The chain links TRBV7-9 to TRBJ1-5, with 10 bases identical to TRBD1. V lost 5 bases and J lost 6; bases outside the gene matches: 7. There are 15 residues in the CDR3. Germline lookup yields CDR1 SEHNR and CDR2 FQNEAQ (reference sequence). The CDR3, as DNA: TGTGCCAGCAGCCTGGACAGGGGGATACCTCAGCCCCAGCATTTT. Translation: CASSLDRGIPQPQHF.

The J gene is TRBJ2-5, the V gene TRBV4-3; 9 nucleotides agree with TRBD2. V lost 2 bases, J lost 5 bases, and 12 bases stayed unmatched. The CDR3 consists of 17 residues. Looked up from germline, CDR1 is LGHNA and CDR2 is YSLEER. CDR3 residues: CASSQTPSGTGGETQYF. For the CDR3, the DNA is TGCGCCAGCAGCCAAACCCCTAGCGGGACGGGGGGGGAGACCCAGTACTTC.

This chain uses TRBV12-3 or TRBV12-4 with TRBJ1-1; maybe TRBD1 (5 bases). V lost 6 bases and J lost 4, with 6 bases in between. The CDR3 covers 11 residues. The CDR3 loop reads CASSGGTEAFF. The CDR3 DNA is TGTGCCAGCAGCGGGGGCACTGAAGCTTTCTTT.

The rearrangement joins TRBV19 to TRBJ1-4; the match to TRBD1 covers 9 bases. This CDR3 region has 14 residues. CDR1 and CDR2 (germline): LNHDA, SQIVND (reference sequence). V was pared by 6 bases and J by 4 bases, with 3 bases of the junction left unmatched. The CDR3 coding sequence is TGTGCCAGTAGCTCGACAGGGGGTAATGAAAAACTGTTTTTT. Amino acids: CASSSTGGNEKLFF.

This clone has just one count. The chain is built from TRBV6-5 and TRBJ1-2; TRBD1 might be the D (5 bases). Trimming shortened V by 9 bases and J by 4 bases, and 21 bases separated the two germline ends. Germline lookup yields CDR1 MNHEY and CDR2 SVGAGI. The CDR3 is 15 residues long. CDR3 coding DNA: TGTGCCAGTAAGCTAGGGGCGGATACCACCTATGGCTACACCTTC. Translation gives CASKLGADTTYGYTF.

As DNA, the CDR3 is TGTGCCAGCGCCCAGACTAGCGGGAGGGCCTTTCGCACAGATACGCAGTATTTT. Its protein product is CASAQTSGRAFRTDTQYF. The gene calls are TRBV18 and TRBJ2-3; 14 bases fit TRBD2. Unmatched junction bases numbered 11, after V lost 8 bases and J lost 1 base. The germline V gene encodes CDR1 KGHSH and CDR2 LQKENI. The CDR3 is 18 residues long.

V gene TRBV7-2 combines with J gene TRBJ1-5; D is ambiguous. Trimming cost V 1 base and J 8 bases, with 9 bases left between them. Germline V gene sequence: CDR1 SGHTA, CDR2 FQGNSA. There are 13 residues in the CDR3. The CDR3 is CASSLDFEKPQHF. CDR3 bases: TGTGCCAGCAGCTTAGATTTCGAGAAGCCCCAGCATTTT.

This chain uses TRBV6-1 with TRBJ2-5, with D hard to call. The CDR3 totals 13 residues. The germline V gene has CDR1 MNHNS and CDR2 SASEGT. The germline V and J ends were trimmed by 0 bases and 7 bases, with 9 bases remaining between them. CDR3 sequence (DNA): TGTGCCAGCAGTGAAGCGCGTTCCGGGACCCAGTACTTC. Translation gives CASSEARSGTQYF.

This clone has just a few counts. The rearrangement uses TRBV4-3 and TRBJ1-2; D gene uncertain. Trimming removed 8 bases at V and 7 bases at J, with 17 bases between. This CDR3 spans 13 amino acids. Germline V CDR1 and CDR2: LGHNA, YSLEER. The CDR3 here is CASGEDATSGYTF. The DNA of the CDR3 is TGCGCCAGCGGGGAGGACGCGACGAGTGGCTACACCTTC.

The chain joins TRBV4-1 to TRBJ2-2; D gene uncertain. The CDR3 contains 15 residues. V dropped 2 bases and J dropped 0 bases, with 7 bases sitting between them. Germline V CDR1 and CDR2: MGHRA, YSYEKL. The CDR3 nucleotides read TGCGCCAGCAGCCAAAGTACTACGAACACCGGGGAGCTGTTTTTT. Translated: CASSQSTTNTGELFF.